Shown below are 18 T cell receptor beta chains from a single sample sequenced in a study of T cells after yellow fever vaccination. In TCRdb, the 5' RACE reads were re-called with MiXCR into one record per CDR3 protein. Here the sample spans 170,000 or so distinct CDR3 sequences, roughly 6.2% being singletons. The source was CD4+ T cells sorted from PBMCs, collected on the day of the first yellow fever vaccination. The source is a man aged 18 to 29 who received the YFV17D yellow fever vaccine.

This clonotype has a handful of counts. This chain links TRBV7-2 with TRBJ2-1, with D possibly being TRBD2 (7 bases). The V and J ends lost 1 base and 7 bases respectively, with 14 bases between them. Germline V CDR1 and CDR2: SGHTA, FQGNSA. The CDR3 sequence is 15 residues long. Here the CDR3 reads CASSLGGGAGNEQFF. CDR3 nucleotides: TGTGCCAGCAGCTTAGGAGGGGGGGCTGGGAATGAGCAGTTCTTC.

Ten or more counts support this clonotype. CDR3 residues: CATSDFSTSGGTDTQYF. The DNA for the CDR3 is TGTGCCACCAGTGATTTTTCGACTAGCGGGGGTACAGATACGCAGTATTTT. The chain joins TRBV24-1 to TRBJ2-3; 12 nucleotides agree with TRBD2. The junction had 4 bases not matched to a gene; V was cut back by 1 base and J by 3 bases. Per the germline V gene, CDR1 is KGHDR and CDR2 is SFDVKD. There are 17 residues in the CDR3.

Worth noting for this clonotype: Just one base apart from a much larger clone, this may be a read error. The V gene is TRBV20-1, the J gene TRBJ2-1; D is possibly TRBD2 (5 bases). There are 14 residues in the CDR3. Per germline, CDR1 DFQATT and CDR2 SNEGSKA (reference sequence). CDR3 protein: CCASRGIGYNEQFF. The CDR3 nucleotides read TGCTGTGCTAGTCGGGGTATCGGCTACAATGAGCAGTTCTTC.

The sample holds many counts of this clonotype. The chain employs TRBV20-1 and TRBJ1-5; 8 nucleotides align to TRBD1. In germline, CDR1 is DFQATT, CDR2 SNEGSKA (reference sequence). The ends lost 6 bases at V and 6 bases at J; junction bases unmatched: 7. This CDR3 spans 13 amino acids. In nucleotides, the CDR3 is TGCAGTGCGAACAGGGGGGTCGGTCAGCCCCAGCATTTT. As protein: CSANRGVGQPQHF.

This chain joins TRBV28 and TRBJ1-1, with unresolved D. CDR3 length equals 14 residues. Deletions cut 7 bases from V and 9 bases from J, with 21 bases between. CDR1 and CDR2 from the germline V gene are MDHEN and SYDVKM. CDR3 amino acids: CASTSPLPAGKAFF. CDR3 bases: TGTGCCAGCACCTCACCACTACCCGCAGGAAAAGCTTTCTTT.

CDR3 bases: TGTGCCACCAGTGATGACGACGGAAGCTCCTACAATGAGCAGTTCTTC. It encodes CATSDDDGSSYNEQFF. This rearrangement joins TRBV24-1 to TRBJ2-1, with D unclear. Deletions cut 3 bases from V and 0 bases from J, with 11 bases between. CDR1 and CDR2 (germline): KGHDR, SFDVKD. CDR3 length: 16 residues.

The chain couples TRBV6-1 to TRBJ1-2; TRBD1 agrees at 9 bases. Germline CDR1 MNHNS, CDR2 SASEGT. Unmatched junction bases numbered 7, after V lost 3 bases and J lost 5 bases. The CDR3 has 15 amino acids. CDR3 region: CASSDRRDREYGYTF. The CDR3 DNA sequence: TGTGCCAGCAGTGACCGCCGGGACAGGGAATATGGCTACACCTTC.

The V and J genes are TRBV12-3 or TRBV12-4 and TRBJ2-7; possible D gene TRBD1, 6 bases. Trimming left V 0 bases short and J 7 bases short, with 13 bases between. The CDR3 totals 14 residues. In DNA form, the CDR3 reads TGTGCCAGCAGTTTAGCCTTGGGGGCACGGGAGCAGTACTTC. This translates into CASSLALGAREQYF.

A note on this clonotype: Given a much more abundant clone one base away, this may be a read error. The chain joins TRBV12-3 or TRBV12-4 to TRBJ2-3; possibly TRBD1 for D (5 bases). V was cut by 3 bases and J by 9 bases, with 13 bases left in between. CDR3 size: 13 residues. DNA of the CDR3: TGTGCCAGCAGTTTTAGACAGCTAGAAACGCAGTATTTT. Translated: CASSFRQLETQYF.

This clonotype was observed a handful of times. V and J are TRBV7-3 and TRBJ2-1; 11 nucleotides agree with TRBD2. V trimming: 1 base; J trimming: 4 bases; junction bases outside the gene matches: 6. This CDR3 spans 17 amino acids. Germline V lookup: CDR1 SGHTA, CDR2 FQGTGA. The CDR3 sequence: CASSLKLAGAAYNEQFF. For the CDR3, the DNA is TGTGCCAGCAGCTTAAAACTAGCGGGGGCGGCGTACAATGAGCAGTTCTTC. Using reference TRBV7-3 and TRBJ2-1 for the parts outside the CDR3, the full variable domain is GAGVSQTPSNKVTEKGKYVELRCDPISGHTALYWYRQSLGQGPEFLIYFQGTGAADDSGLPNDRFFAVRPEGSVSTLKIQRTERGDSAVYLCASSLKLAGAAYNEQFFGPGTRLTVL.

This clonotype was seen a few times. The rearrangement links TRBV5-6 to TRBJ2-1; D gene uncertain. V lost 9 bases and J 4 bases, leaving 17 bases between the germline ends. Germline V CDR1 and CDR2: SGHDT, YYEEEE. The CDR3 is made up of 14 amino acids. CDR3 amino acids: CATQSRAGYNEQFF. The CDR3 DNA reads TGTGCCACTCAAAGCCGGGCAGGATACAATGAGCAGTTCTTC.

This clonotype has just a few counts. V and J are TRBV12-3 or TRBV12-4 and TRBJ1-1; 8 nucleotides match TRBD1. This CDR3 comprises 13 residues. The junction had 4 bases not matched to a gene; V was cut back by 6 bases and J by 4 bases. CDR3 in amino acids: CASSETGVTEAFF. In DNA, the CDR3 is TGTGCCAGCAGCGAGACAGGGGTCACTGAAGCTTTCTTT.

This clonotype has more than one count but fewer than ten. The chain combines TRBV27 with TRBJ1-5; 7 positions agree with TRBD1. Germline values: CDR1 MNHEY, CDR2 SMNVEV (reference sequence). The CDR3 loop spans 17 amino acids. Losses at the gene ends were 5 bases for V and 1 base for J; bases not matched to a gene: 11. The CDR3 DNA reads TGTGCCAGCAGTCCACGGGACAGTTCGAGGAGCAATCAGCCCCAGCATTTT. It yields the protein CASSPRDSSRSNQPQHF.

This clonotype occurred many times. V is TRBV7-9 and J is TRBJ2-2; D perhaps matches TRBD1 (5 bases). The germline gives CDR1 SEHNR, CDR2 FQNEAQ (reference sequence). The V gene lost 4 bases and the J gene lost 5 bases, with 11 bases spanning the gap. This CDR3 comprises 14 residues. The CDR3 bases are TGTGCCAGCAGCTCTGGGGCGGATACCGGGGAGCTGTTTTTT. Protein: CASSSGADTGELFF.

The V call is TRBV6-1, the J call TRBJ2-2; D is undetermined. The V end lost 6 bases, the J end lost 0 bases, and 8 bases lay between the germline ends. The V gene's germline CDR1 is MNHNS and CDR2 SASEGT. CDR3 size: 14 residues. This chain's CDR3 is CASRRGANTGELFF. The DNA for the CDR3 is TGTGCCAGCAGACGAGGAGCGAACACCGGGGAGCTGTTTTTT.

This clonotype was counted a few times. This chain links TRBV7-2 with TRBJ1-1, with D hard to call. V dropped 4 bases and J dropped 3 bases, with 9 bases sitting between them. Germline V gives CDR1 SGHTA, CDR2 FQGNSA. The CDR3 consists of 13 residues. The CDR3 loop is CASSSHRDTEAFF. The CDR3 nucleotides are TGTGCCAGCAGCTCACATAGGGACACTGAAGCTTTCTTT.

This clonotype has just a few counts. The V and J genes are TRBV7-9 and TRBJ1-1; a weak D match, TRBD1 (5 bases). Per germline, CDR1 SEHNR and CDR2 FQNEAQ (reference sequence). V dropped 3 bases and J dropped 1 base, with 9 bases sitting between them. This CDR3 is built from 14 residues. The CDR3 DNA sequence: TGTGCCAGCAGCTTCTCAGGGACGAACACTGAAGCTTTCTTT. Its translation is CASSFSGTNTEAFF. Together with reference TRBV7-9 and TRBJ1-1, the CDR3 gives the full variable domain: DTGVSQNPRHKITKRGQNVTFRCDPISEHNRLYWYRQTLGQGPEFLTYFQNEAQLEKSRLLSDRFSAERPKGSFSTLEIQRTEQGDSAMYLCASSFSGTNTEAFFGQGTRLTVV.

The CDR3 sequence: CATSRGLAGRETQYF. For the CDR3, the DNA is TGTGCCACCAGCAGAGGACTAGCGGGGAGGGAGACCCAGTACTTC. The chain links TRBV15 to TRBJ2-5; TRBD2 agrees at 11 bases. This CDR3 spans 15 amino acids. CDR1 is LNHNV and CDR2 is YYDKDF in the germline V gene (reference sequence). V lost 1 base, J lost 5 bases, and 3 bases stayed unmatched.